Listed below are T cell receptor beta chains from one sample, sequenced in a study of cytomegalovirus exposure and HLA in healthy donors. TCRdb keeps only in-frame clones here, not all; method: immunoSEQ multiplex PCR. The data hold 90,000 to 140,000 clones, with approximately 70% observed a single time. What was sequenced was PBMCs. The receptors stem from a man in his thirties or forties in good health and CMV-seronegative. The CDR3 runs from the conserved cysteine through the conserved F or W. D genes are given only for firm matches. Clone size is not always given. Where it is, it says once, few, many or a class for expanded clones.

J: TRBJ1-2
V: TRBV27
D: TRBD1
size: .
CDR3: CASSSGQGANYGYTF
DNA: TGTGCCAGCAGTTCGGGACAGGGGGCTAACTATGGCTACACCTTC

J: TRBJ1-3
V: TRBV4-2
D: .
size: .
CDR3: CASSQDGLGGPGNTIYF
DNA: TGTGCCAGCAGCCAAGATGGGCTGGGAGGGCCTGGAAACACCATATATTTT

J: TRBJ2-1
V: TRBV7-8
D: .
size: .
CDR3: CASSLTGFTYNEQFF
DNA: TGTGCCAGCAGCTTAACGGGATTCACCTACAATGAGCAGTTCTTC

J: TRBJ1-2
V: TRBV28
D: TRBD1
size: once
CDR3: CASSHRDRVGGYTF
DNA: TGTGCCAGCAGTCATCGGGACAGGGTGGGTGGCTACACCTTC

J: TRBJ2-7
V: TRBV5-8
D: .
size: once
CDR3: CASSYPGEQYF
DNA: TGTGCCAGCAGCTACCCCGGGGAGCAGTACTTC

J: TRBJ2-7
V: TRBV30
D: TRBD2
size: .
CDR3: CAWRDAGAGYEQYF
DNA: TGTGCCTGGAGGGACGCGGGAGCAGGGTACGAGCAGTACTTC

J: TRBJ2-3
V: TRBV2
D: TRBD1
size: .
CDR3: CASSDGQGHSADTQYF
DNA: TGTGCCAGCAGTGATGGACAGGGTCACTCCGCAGATACGCAGTATTTT

J: TRBJ2-1
V: TRBV5-1
D: .
size: .
CDR3: CASSLGGTTYNEQFF
DNA: TGCGCCAGCAGCTTGGGAGGGACAACTTACAATGAGCAGTTCTTC

J: TRBJ1-2
V: TRBV5-1
D: TRBD1
size: .
CDR3: CASSGETGNTYGYTF
DNA: TGCGCCAGCAGCGGCGAGACAGGGAATACCTATGGCTACACCTTC

J: TRBJ1-2
V: TRBV7-2
D: .
size: .
CDR3: CASSLVWGGNGYTF
DNA: TGTGCCAGCAGCTTAGTTTGGGGGGGCAATGGCTACACCTTC

J: TRBJ1-2
V: TRBV30
D: TRBD1
size: .
CDR3: CAWSAGGLGYGYTF
DNA: TGTGCCTGGAGTGCAGGGGGCCTAGGCTATGGCTACACCTTC

J: TRBJ1-6
V: TRBV7-3
D: .
size: .
CDR3: CASSFGRAGSPLHF
DNA: TGTGCCAGCAGCTTCGGCAGGGCAGGATCACCCCTCCACTTT

J: TRBJ2-7
V: TRBV6-1
D: TRBD1
size: .
CDR3: CASSRDRKVSYEQYF
DNA: TGTGCCAGCAGTCGGGACAGGAAAGTTTCCTACGAGCAGTACTTC

J: TRBJ1-5
V: TRBV28
D: TRBD1
size: .
CDR3: CASSPGQLNQPQHF
DNA: TGTGCCAGCAGTCCGGGACAGTTGAATCAGCCCCAGCATTTT

J: TRBJ2-1
V: TRBV11-3
D: TRBD2
size: few
CDR3: CASSQTSGSYNEQFF
DNA: TGTGCCAGCAGCCAGACTAGCGGCTCCTACAATGAGCAGTTCTTC

J: TRBJ2-3
V: TRBV5-6
D: .
size: once
CDR3: CASSLLSGADTQYF
DNA: TGTGCCAGCAGCTTGCTCTCCGGGGCAGATACGCAGTATTTT

J: TRBJ2-4
V: TRBV6-5
D: TRBD1
size: .
CDR3: CASRRDRGKGNIQYF
DNA: TGTGCCAGCAGAAGGGACAGGGGGAAGGGGAACATTCAGTACTTC

J: TRBJ2-7
V: TRBV6-5
D: .
size: .
CDR3: CASSYSRGSYEQYF
DNA: TGTGCCAGCAGTTACTCCAGGGGTTCCTACGAGCAGTACTTC

J: TRBJ2-7
V: TRBV7-9
D: TRBD2
size: .
CDR3: CASSLLGGGSYEQYF
DNA: TGTGCCAGCAGCTTATTGGGGGGGGGCTCCTACGAGCAGTACTTC

J: TRBJ2-7
V: TRBV7-8
D: .
size: few
CDR3: CSSRQGPAYEQYF
DNA: TGTTCCAGCAGGCAGGGGCCGGCATACGAGCAGTACTTC

J: TRBJ2-7
V: TRBV14
D: TRBD1
size: .
CDR3: CASSTGTGVDEQYF
DNA: TGTGCCAGCAGCACCGGGACAGGGGTCGACGAGCAGTACTTC

J: TRBJ2-1
V: TRBV7-2
D: .
size: few
CDR3: CASSLTSYNEQFF
DNA: TGTGCCAGCAGCTTGACTAGCTACAATGAGCAGTTCTTC

J: TRBJ2-2
V: TRBV4-2
D: .
size: .
CDR3: CASSRSSAGNSNTGELFF
DNA: TGTGCCAGCAGCCGATCAAGCGCAGGGAACTCGAACACCGGGGAGCTGTTTTTT

J: TRBJ1-4
V: TRBV18
D: TRBD1
size: .
CDR3: CASSPVGTVNEKLFF
DNA: TGTGCCAGCTCACCTGTCGGGACAGTTAATGAAAAACTGTTTTTT

J: TRBJ2-2
V: TRBV7-3
D: TRBD1
size: .
CDR3: CASSFSGTGASGELFF
DNA: TGTGCCAGCAGCTTTTCTGGGACAGGCGCTAGTGGGGAGCTGTTTTTT

J: TRBJ2-2
V: TRBV7-3
D: TRBD1
size: .
CDR3: CASSPRQGAGGELFF
DNA: TGTGCCAGCAGCCCGAGACAGGGGGCGGGGGGGGAGCTGTTTTTT

J: TRBJ1-4
V: TRBV15
D: .
size: few
CDR3: CATSRDGQNRNEKLFF
DNA: TGTGCCACCAGCAGAGATGGGCAGAACCGAAATGAAAAACTGTTTTTT

J: TRBJ2-3
V: TRBV19
D: TRBD2
size: few
CDR3: CASSAGSGRAFDTQYF
DNA: TGTGCCAGTAGTGCGGGAAGCGGGAGGGCCTTTGATACGCAGTATTTT

J: TRBJ2-5
V: TRBV4-2
D: .
size: .
CDR3: CASSPGEQETQYF
DNA: TGTGCCAGCAGCCCCGGGGAGCAAGAGACCCAGTACTTC

J: TRBJ2-7
V: TRBV28
D: TRBD2
size: .
CDR3: CASIAGGNYEQYF
DNA: TGTGCCAGCATCGCGGGAGGTAACTACGAGCAGTACTTC

J: TRBJ2-7
V: TRBV9
D: .
size: .
CDR3: CASSAGDSPYEQYF
DNA: TGTGCCAGCAGCGCGGGGGACAGCCCATACGAGCAGTACTTC

J: TRBJ1-2
V: TRBV28
D: TRBD1
size: .
CDR3: CASSSPDRAYYGYTF
DNA: TGTGCCAGCAGTTCCCCGGACAGGGCCTACTATGGCTACACCTTC

J: TRBJ1-5
V: TRBV7-2
D: .
size: .
CDR3: CASSLDSSPPQHF
DNA: TGTGCCAGCAGCTTAGACAGTTCTCCGCCCCAGCATTTT

J: TRBJ2-3
V: TRBV28
D: TRBD2
size: .
CDR3: CASSTLTAGSGRLTDTQYF
DNA: TGTGCCAGCAGTACCCTCACAGCGGGGAGCGGGAGGCTCACAGATACGCAGTATTTT

J: TRBJ2-1
V: TRBV7-2
D: .
size: .
CDR3: CASSLVQQGEQFF
DNA: TGTGCCAGCAGCTTAGTACAGCAAGGTGAGCAGTTCTTC

J: TRBJ1-2
V: TRBV5-6
D: TRBD1
size: few
CDR3: CASSVGQGVIPAYGYTF
DNA: TGTGCCAGCAGCGTGGGACAGGGGGTTATTCCCGCCTATGGCTACACCTTC

J: TRBJ1-6
V: TRBV2
D: .
size: few
CDR3: CASTASVGSPLHF
DNA: TGTGCCAGCACAGCGTCAGTAGGTTCACCCCTCCACTTT

J: TRBJ1-1
V: TRBV10-3
D: TRBD1
size: .
CDR3: CATTGKSEAFF
DNA: TGTGCCACGACAGGGAAATCTGAAGCTTTCTTT

J: TRBJ2-2
V: TRBV4-3
D: .
size: .
CDR3: CASSVSILTGTNTGELFF
DNA: TGCGCCAGCAGCGTATCAATATTGACAGGGACTAACACCGGGGAGCTGTTTTTT

J: TRBJ2-7
V: TRBV19
D: .
size: once
CDR3: CASSSLRDSYEQYF
DNA: TGTGCCAGTTCGAGCCTCAGGGACTCCTACGAGCAGTACTTC

J: TRBJ2-5
V: TRBV25-1
D: .
size: once
CDR3: CASSDIIRDQETQYF
DNA: TGTGCCAGCAGTGACATAATCCGGGACCAAGAGACCCAGTACTTC

J: TRBJ2-7
V: TRBV4-3
D: .
size: medium-sized
CDR3: CASSQGRSSYEQYF
DNA: TGCGCCAGCAGCCAAGGTCGGAGCTCCTACGAGCAGTACTTC

J: TRBJ1-6
V: TRBV2
D: .
size: .
CDR3: CASSVRTLNNSPLHF
DNA: TGTGCCAGCAGTGTGAGGACATTAAATAATTCACCCCTCCACTTT

J: TRBJ2-6
V: TRBV10-3
D: .
size: once
CDR3: CAIGYQGGSGANGLTF
DNA: TGTGCCATCGGGTATCAGGGAGGCTCTGGGGCCAACGGCCTGACTTTC

J: TRBJ1-1
V: TRBV5-5
D: .
size: .
CDR3: CASSPGQYEAFF
DNA: TGTGCCAGCAGCCCTGGACAGTATGAAGCTTTCTTT

J: TRBJ1-5
V: TRBV5-6
D: .
size: .
CDR3: CASSLLQSSNQPQHF
DNA: TGTGCCAGCAGCTTGTTACAGAGTAGCAATCAGCCCCAGCATTTT

J: TRBJ2-2
V: TRBV7-8
D: TRBD1
size: .
CDR3: CASSIRGTGGTGELFF
DNA: TGTGCCAGCAGCATCAGGGGGACAGGGGGGACCGGGGAGCTGTTTTTT

J: TRBJ2-1
V: TRBV9
D: .
size: few
CDR3: CASSVGAGGYNEQFF
DNA: TGTGCCAGCAGCGTAGGGGCCGGAGGGTACAATGAGCAGTTCTTC

J: TRBJ1-5
V: TRBV6-1
D: TRBD1
size: .
CDR3: CASSPGGQSNQPQHF
DNA: TGTGCCAGCAGTCCCGGGGGACAGAGCAATCAGCCCCAGCATTTT

J: TRBJ2-3
V: TRBV11-2
D: .
size: .
CDR3: CASSLDLDFRAQYF
DNA: TGTGCCAGCAGCTTAGATCTAGACTTCCGGGCGCAGTATTTT

J: TRBJ2-5
V: TRBV5-1
D: TRBD1
size: .
CDR3: CASSAGTGWRETQYF
DNA: TGCGCCAGCAGCGCTGGGACAGGATGGAGAGAGACCCAGTACTTC

J: TRBJ2-7
V: TRBV11-3
D: TRBD2
size: few
CDR3: CASSTNLAGWREQYF
DNA: TGTGCCAGCAGCACAAATCTAGCGGGATGGCGCGAGCAGTACTTC